This T cell receptor beta chain was recorded in a study of blood T cell repertoires in COVID-19. In this sample, this clone turned up once. The method was immunoSEQ multiplex PCR; TCRdb's version includes in-frame clones alone and lacks a portion of them. The repertoire includes roughly 450,000 clones, around 91% of them detected once, and approximately 0.65% sits in the top ten. V gave up 2 bases and J gave up 1 base; unmatched junction bases: 7. CDR1 and CDR2 (germline): KGHDR, SFDVKD. The CDR3 consists of 17 residues. The receptor was derived from a man between 18 and 35 years old who had recovered from COVID-19. The sequencing input was PBMCs or T cells enriched from blood (not recorded which). The rearrangement links TRBV24-1 to TRBJ2-1; 7 bases agree with TRBD1. CDR3 bases: TGTGCCACCAGTGATTACAGGGGTGGTAAGTCCTACAATGAGCAGTTCTTC. Protein sequence: CATSDYRGGKSYNEQFF.